These 14 T cell receptor beta chains were all obtained from the same sample, sequenced in a study of beta chain features in type 1 diabetes. Reverse transcription of all isolated RNA meant that expressed TCRB transcripts were sequenced. The table came from immunoSEQ multiplex PCR; TCRdb's copy has only in-frame clones and leaves some out. The sample lists about 320,000 clones; 12% to 15% were seen once. Specimen: central memory CD4+ T cells from blood. The receptor set was obtained from a man younger than 45 in good health.

The CDR3 DNA is TGTGCCAGCAGCGAAACCGGGACAAGGTTACAGGGGTCCACCATATATTTT. Its protein is CASSETGTRLQGSTIYF. The V call is TRBV9, the J call TRBJ1-3; 7 bases fit TRBD1. Germline-derived CDR1 and CDR2 are SGDLS and YYNGEE. V lost 3 bases to trimming and J lost 9 bases; unmatched junction nucleotides: 18. The CDR3 is made up of 17 amino acids. Drawing the rest from reference TRBV9 and TRBJ1-3, the complete variable domain is DSGVTQTPKHLITATGQRVTLRCSPRSGDLSVYWYQQSLDQGLQFLIQYYNGEERAKGNILERFSAQQFPDLHSELNLSSLELGDSALYFCASSETGTRLQGSTIYFGEGSWLTVV.

This clone turned up a few times. The rearrangement uses TRBV7-2 and TRBJ2-5; D is tentatively TRBD1 or TRBD2 (7 bases each). The germline CDR1 and CDR2 sequences are SGHTA and FQGNSA. This CDR3 is 16 amino acids long. Deletions cut 2 bases from V and 4 bases from J, with 17 bases between. CDR3 sequence (DNA): TGTGCCAGCAGCTTACAGGGCGGCAGGGGGGGAGAGACCCAGTACTTC. Encoded protein: CASSLQGGRGGETQYF.

The chain couples TRBV5-6 to TRBJ2-7; a possible D gene is TRBD2 (6 bases). V was cut by 3 bases and J by 2 bases, with 9 bases left in between. The CDR3 is made up of 13 amino acids. CDR1 and CDR2 (germline): SGHDT, YYEEEE. The CDR3 is CASSWGGPYEQYF. CDR3 nucleotide sequence: TGTGCCAGCAGCTGGGGAGGACCCTACGAGCAGTACTTC.

This rearrangement joins TRBV5-6 to TRBJ2-3; D gene ambiguous. Germline lookup yields CDR1 SGHDT and CDR2 YYEEEE. The V gene lost 3 bases and the J gene lost 2 bases, with 13 bases spanning the gap. There are 15 residues in the CDR3. CDR3 in amino acids: CASSSLYRSTDTQYF. The CDR3 DNA reads TGTGCCAGCAGCTCACTCTACAGATCCACAGATACGCAGTATTTT.

This clone appeared many times. The chain couples TRBV18 to TRBJ1-1, with 7 bases matching TRBD1. CDR3 size: 13 residues. Germline-derived CDR1 and CDR2 are KGHSH and LQKENI. V lost 4 bases and J lost 5; bases outside the gene matches: 4. The CDR3 sequence: CASSRTGWTEAFF. The CDR3 DNA reads TGTGCCAGCTCACGGACAGGCTGGACTGAAGCTTTCTTT.

The rearrangement joins TRBV11-2 to TRBJ2-7; the D gene could be TRBD1 or TRBD2 (6 bases each). This CDR3 is 15 amino acids long. CDR1 and CDR2 (germline): SGHAT, FQNNGV. Deletions cut 1 base from V and 4 bases from J, with 14 bases between. The chain's CDR3 is CASSLGTAGGYEQYF. CDR3 nucleotides: TGTGCCAGCAGCTTAGGGACAGCGGGTGGGTACGAGCAGTACTTC. Looking up the rest from reference TRBV11-2 and TRBJ2-7 gives the full variable domain: EAGVAQSPRYKIIEKRQSVAFWCNPISGHATLYWYQQILGQGPKLLIQFQNNGVVDDSQLPKDRFSAERLKGVDSTLKIQPAKLEDSAVYLCASSLGTAGGYEQYFGPGTRLTVT.

This clone was observed a handful of times. The gene calls are TRBV27 and TRBJ2-1; D not resolved. Trimming left V 1 base short and J 6 bases short, with 16 bases between. Germline V gene data show CDR1 as MNHEY and CDR2 as SMNVEV (reference sequence). This CDR3 is built from 16 residues. CDR3 sequence: CASSLFGPSPGNEQFF. The CDR3 region has the DNA TGTGCCAGCAGTTTATTCGGGCCCTCCCCGGGCAATGAGCAGTTCTTC.

This clone was counted many times. The chain has TRBV14 and TRBJ2-1, with 10 bases aligning to TRBD2. CDR1 is SGHDN, CDR2 FVKESK, per germline. The CDR3 covers 16 residues. V was clipped by 1 base and J by 4 bases; unmatched bases: 4. The CDR3 loop is CASSQGLAGPYNEQFF. The DNA for the CDR3 is TGTGCCAGCAGCCAAGGACTAGCGGGTCCATACAATGAGCAGTTCTTC.

This chain joins TRBV5-1 and TRBJ1-6; D possibly corresponds to TRBD1 (6 bases). CDR3 length: 15 amino acids. The V end lost 4 bases, the J end lost 8 bases, and 16 bases lay between the germline ends. CDR1 and CDR2 (germline): SGHRS, YFSETQ. In DNA form, the CDR3 reads TGCGCCAGCAGCCCCCGGACCAGGGGCGATTCACCCCTCCACTTT. Encoded protein: CASSPRTRGDSPLHF.

This clone was seen a handful of times. This sequence joins TRBV2 and TRBJ2-3, with unresolved D. With 8 bases removed from V and 3 bases from J, the gap between germline ends came to 15 bases. This CDR3 has 14 amino acids. Germline CDR1 and CDR2: SNHLY and FYNNEI. CDR3 nucleotide sequence: TGTGCCAGCGCCTGGCCCGACGGTACAGATACGCAGTATTTT. Protein product: CASAWPDGTDTQYF.

This clone showed up many times. This chain joins TRBV7-2 and TRBJ1-4; 7 bases fit TRBD1. The CDR3 sequence is 14 residues long. Per the germline V gene, CDR1 is SGHTA and CDR2 is FQGNSA. The junction had 3 bases not matched to a gene; V was cut back by 6 bases and J by 2 bases. The DNA of the CDR3 is TGTGCCAGCAGGGCGGGACAGACTAATGAAAAACTGTTTTTT. Amino acids: CASRAGQTNEKLFF.

The chain links TRBV6-5 to TRBJ1-2; TRBD1 matches at 10 bases. V trimming: 6 bases; J trimming: 7 bases; junction bases outside the gene matches: 11. CDR1 is MNHEY and CDR2 is SVGAGI in the germline V gene. This CDR3 has 15 amino acids. The CDR3 DNA reads as TGTGCCAGCAGCGAATGGAGGGACAGGGGAACTGGCTACACCTTC. Protein sequence: CASSEWRDRGTGYTF.

Only a few counts were recorded for this clone. V usage is TRBV9 and J usage is TRBJ2-1, with 7 bases matching TRBD1. J was trimmed by 7 bases and V by 0 bases; bases with no gene match: 10. Germline V gene lookup returns CDR1 SGDLS and CDR2 YYNGEE. The length of the CDR3 is 16 residues. CDR3 region: CASSVGHRGKLNEQFF. The CDR3 bases are TGTGCCAGCAGCGTAGGTCACAGGGGTAAACTGAATGAGCAGTTCTTC.

This clone was counted between two and nine times. The rearrangement uses TRBV6-1 and TRBJ1-1; D gene uncertain. CDR3 length: 13 amino acids. Germline CDR1 is MNHNS and CDR2 is SASEGT. V dropped 2 bases and J dropped 1 base, with 5 bases sitting between them. The CDR3 loop is CASSERTNTEAFF. The CDR3 nucleotides are TGTGCCAGCAGTGAACGGACGAACACTGAAGCTTTCTTT.